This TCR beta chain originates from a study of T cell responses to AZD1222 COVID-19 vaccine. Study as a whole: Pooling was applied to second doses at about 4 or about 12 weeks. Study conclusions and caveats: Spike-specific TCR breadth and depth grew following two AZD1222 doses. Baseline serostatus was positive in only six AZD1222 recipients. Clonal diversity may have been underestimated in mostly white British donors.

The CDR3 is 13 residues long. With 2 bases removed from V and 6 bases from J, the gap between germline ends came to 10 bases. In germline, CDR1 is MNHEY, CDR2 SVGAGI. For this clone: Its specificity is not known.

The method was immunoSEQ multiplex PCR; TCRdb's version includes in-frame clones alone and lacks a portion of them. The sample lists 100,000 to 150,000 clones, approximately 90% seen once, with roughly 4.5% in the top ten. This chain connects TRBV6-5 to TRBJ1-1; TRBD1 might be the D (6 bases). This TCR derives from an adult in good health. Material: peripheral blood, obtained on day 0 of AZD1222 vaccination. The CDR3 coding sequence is TGTGCCAGCAGTTACGACAGGCGCGCTGAAGCTTTCTTT. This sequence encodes CASSYDRRAEAFF.